This T cell receptor (beta chain) was retrieved from a study of tumor-infiltrating lymphocytes in glioblastoma multiforme. The study, taken as a whole, reports: Functional subtype sorting of these T cells was not performed. Only one glioblastoma patient had TCR and mutation analysis.

The germline V gene has CDR1 SQVTM and CDR2 ANQGSEA. This CDR3 has 13 amino acids. In regard to this clonotype: The antigen remains undetermined. One junction end does not reproduce the germline sequence, and a read error may be involved.

Three nested ARM-PCR rounds with V-beta and C-beta primers built TCRB libraries. From the multiplex PCR reads, TCRdb called clonotypes with MiXCR, one entry per CDR3 protein. The sample carries around 9,300 distinct CDR3 sequences, around three quarters recorded once. This receptor was identified in a male donor with glioblastoma. The chain employs TRBV29-1 and TRBJ2-7; 7 bases match TRBD2. Source material: brain tumor tissue. The CDR3 region has the DNA TGCAGTGTCCAAACTAGCGACTCCTATGAGCAATGCTTC. Its translation is CSVQTSDSYEQCF.